These 25 T cell receptor beta chains were sequenced from one sample in a study of shared clonotypes between healthy human individuals. TCRdb's copy holds only in-frame clones and misses some; the assay was immunoSEQ multiplex PCR. The table records fewer than 200,000 clones, about 93% of them present only once. Specimen: naive CD4+ T cells sorted from blood. Subset defined: CD45RA+ positively selected. Receptors originate from a woman in her twenties or thirties in good health.

This clone was observed a few times. The CDR3 sequence is CASSDWDSSYEQYF. The DNA for the CDR3 is TGTGCCAGCAGTGATTGGGACAGCTCCTACGAGCAGTACTTC. The chain couples TRBV6-1 to TRBJ2-7; the match to TRBD1 covers 7 bases. Germline V CDR1 and CDR2: MNHNS, SASEGT. The CDR3 is made up of 14 amino acids. The V segment lost 3 bases and the J segment 0 bases; nucleotides outside the gene matches: 2.

Only a few counts were recorded for this clone. J is TRBJ1-5 and V is TRBV6-1, with unresolved D. Germline lookup yields CDR1 MNHNS and CDR2 SASEGT. The V and J ends lost 3 bases and 2 bases respectively, with 8 bases between them. The CDR3 contains 14 residues. In nucleotides, the CDR3 is TGTGCCAGCAGTGAGGAGGAGCGCAATCAGCCCCAGCATTTT. Translated: CASSEEERNQPQHF.

The chain has TRBV21-1 and TRBJ1-5. TRBV21-1 is a pseudogene locus. The CDR3 runs to 16 residues. This CDR3 reads CASSKAGGVSNQPQHF. Written as DNA, the CDR3 is TGTGCCAGCAGCAAAGCTGGCGGGGTAAGCAATCAGCCCCAGCATTTT.

The chain carries TRBV28 and TRBJ1-5, with D unclear. The germline V gene has CDR1 MDHEN and CDR2 SYDVKM. CDR3 length equals 16 residues. The germline V and J ends were trimmed by 3 bases and 4 bases, with 16 bases remaining between them. The CDR3 nucleotides are TGTGCCAGCAGTTTCTATTACAGAATTAAGAATCAGCCCCAGCATTTT. Protein: CASSFYYRIKNQPQHF.

This rearrangement joins TRBV5-4 to TRBJ1-2, with D tentatively TRBD1 (5 bases). The V gene's germline CDR1 is SGHNT and CDR2 YYREEE (reference sequence). V lost 4 bases and J lost 4, with 14 bases in between. There are 14 residues in the CDR3. Here the CDR3 DNA reads TGTGCCAGCAGCGCTTCCGGGACTCCCTATGGCTACACCTTC. Encoded protein: CASSASGTPYGYTF.

V is TRBV28 and J is TRBJ2-5, with 8 bases that match TRBD2. The J call is doubtful: the DNA matches TRBJ2-7 better. The CDR3 is made up of 18 amino acids. The germline CDR1 and CDR2 sequences are MDHEN and SYDVKM. CDR3 sequence: CASSSSGSGIKLVGEQYF. CDR3 nucleotide sequence: TGTGCCAGCAGTTCATCTGGTAGCGGGATTAAGTTGGTCGGCGAGCAGTACTTC.

The V and J genes are TRBV6-5 and TRBJ2-7; D is possibly TRBD2 (6 bases). The CDR3 extends over 16 amino acids. Germline V gives CDR1 MNHEY, CDR2 SVGAGI. Trimming took off 0 bases at V and 0 bases at J, with 12 bases between the two ends. This CDR3 reads CASSYSWVGGSYEQYF. CDR3 DNA: TGTGCCAGCAGTTACTCGTGGGTGGGGGGCTCCTACGAGCAGTACTTC.

This chain connects TRBV2 to TRBJ2-6; 11 bases map to TRBD1. CDR3 length: 16 residues. The germline CDR1 and CDR2 sequences are SNHLY and FYNNEI. J was trimmed by 0 bases and V by 7 bases; bases with no gene match: 2. CDR3 amino acids: CASKGQGVSGANVLTF. In DNA, the CDR3 is TGTGCCAGCAAGGGACAGGGGGTCTCTGGGGCCAACGTCCTGACTTTC.

The gene calls are TRBV5-6 and TRBJ1-1; 8 bases agree with TRBD1. V lost 2 bases, J lost 5 bases, and 8 bases stayed unmatched. The CDR3 sequence is 15 residues long. Germline assignment: CDR1 SGHDT and CDR2 YYEEEE. Here the CDR3 reads CASSFPGTGGTEAFF. CDR3 DNA sequence: TGTGCCAGCAGCTTTCCCGGGACAGGTGGTACTGAAGCTTTCTTT. The variable domain in full, completed from reference TRBV5-6 and TRBJ1-1, reads DAGVTQSPTHLIKTRGQQVTLRCSPKSGHDTVSWYQQALGQGPQFIFQYYEEEERQRGNFPDRFSGHQFPNYSSELNVNALLLGDSALYLCASSFPGTGGTEAFFGQGTRLTVV.

On this clone: Other DNA sequences in the sample encode the same CDR3. The chain carries TRBV28 and TRBJ1-5; no definite D call. Germline-derived CDR1 and CDR2 are MDHEN and SYDVKM. Trimming took off 5 bases at V and 3 bases at J, with 2 bases between the two ends. This CDR3 is built from 11 residues. CDR3 protein: CASSLNQPQHF. The DNA of the CDR3 is TGTGCCAGCAGTCTCAATCAGCCCCAGCATTTT.

This chain uses TRBV5-1 with TRBJ2-5; TRBD2 is a possible D gene (6 bases). The CDR3 extends over 17 amino acids. CDR1 SGHRS and CDR2 YFSETQ come from the germline V gene. The V and J ends lost 2 bases and 6 bases respectively, with 23 bases between them. CDR3 DNA: TGCGCCAGCAGCTTTGGGGTCAGGAGGGTTGAACGGAAGACCCAGTACTTC. Protein sequence: CASSFGVRRVERKTQYF.

The chain links TRBV18 to TRBJ1-1; tentative D call: TRBD1 (6 bases). With 4 bases removed from V and 7 bases from J, the gap between germline ends came to 13 bases. CDR3 size: 13 residues. CDR1 and CDR2 (germline): KGHSH, LQKENI. The CDR3 nucleotides are TGTGCCAGCTCACGAGGACAGAAAATTGAAGCTTTCTTT. Its protein is CASSRGQKIEAFF. Based on the CDR3 plus reference TRBV18 and TRBJ1-1, the full variable domain is NAGVMQNPRHLVRRRGQEARLRCSPMKGHSHVYWYRQLPEEGLKFMVYLQKENIIDESGMPKERFSAEFPKEGPSILRIQQVVRGDSAAYFCASSRGQKIEAFFGQGTRLTVV.

CDR3 in amino acids: CASSNGLEQYF. In DNA form, the CDR3 reads TGTGCCAGCAGTAACGGACTGGAGCAGTACTTC. The chain carries TRBV6-5 and TRBJ2-7; tentatively, D is TRBD2 (5 bases). The V gene lost 5 bases and the J gene lost 7 bases, with 9 bases spanning the gap. The CDR3 runs to 11 residues. Germline loops: CDR1 MNHEY, CDR2 SVGAGI.

The V and J genes are TRBV2 and TRBJ1-2; 9 bases line up with TRBD1. The CDR3 consists of 14 residues. Looked up from germline, CDR1 is SNHLY and CDR2 is FYNNEI. J was trimmed by 2 bases and V by 5 bases; bases with no gene match: 3. CDR3 coding DNA: TGTGCCAGCAGTCTCGGACAGGGGAACTATGGCTACACCTTC. It yields the protein CASSLGQGNYGYTF.

There are a few counts of this clone. V is TRBV29-1 and J is TRBJ1-1; weak D call: TRBD1 (5 bases). CDR1 is SQVTM, CDR2 ANQGSEA, per germline. V lost 6 bases and J lost 5, with 10 bases in between. The CDR3 contains 11 residues. As DNA, the CDR3 is TGCAGCGTGGACACGGGGACTGAAGCTTTCTTT. Its translation is CSVDTGTEAFF. Combining the CDR3 with reference TRBV29-1 and TRBJ1-1 gives the whole variable domain SAVISQKPSRDICQRGTSLTIQCQVDSQVTMMFWYRQQPGQSLTLIATANQGSEATYESGFVIDKFPISRPNLTFSTLTVSNMSPEDSSIYLCSVDTGTEAFFGQGTRLTVV.

The CDR3 is CASRYDRVTYEQYF. In DNA, the CDR3 is TGTGCCAGCAGGTACGACAGGGTTACCTACGAGCAGTACTTC. The rearrangement links TRBV7-3 to TRBJ2-7; TRBD1 agrees at 7 bases. CDR1 and CDR2 from the germline V gene are SGHTA and FQGTGA. With V trimmed by 6 bases and J by 2 bases, 7 bases remained unmatched. The CDR3 is made up of 14 amino acids.

The genes are TRBV30 and TRBJ2-5; unclear D gene. TRBJ2-7 explains the end of the DNA better; the J call may be wrong. CDR1 GTSNPN and CDR2 SVGIG come from the germline V gene (reference sequence). The CDR3 extends over 13 amino acids. The CDR3 region is CAWSMTVSYEQYF. The CDR3 coding sequence is TGTGCCTGGAGTATGACGGTATCCTACGAGCAGTACTTC.

The chain joins TRBV25-1 to TRBJ1-5; D perhaps matches TRBD1 (5 bases). The CDR3 runs to 13 residues. The germline V gene has CDR1 MGHDK and CDR2 SYGVNS. V lost 4 bases, J lost 4 bases, and 8 bases lay in between. Written as DNA, the CDR3 is TGTGCCAGCAGTGGACAGACTAATCAGCCCCAGCATTTT. Translated, it gives CASSGQTNQPQHF.

The chain uses TRBV14 and TRBJ2-7; D remains ambiguous. The CDR3 totals 12 residues. Germline lookup yields CDR1 SGHDN and CDR2 FVKESK. V was pared by 1 base and J by 3 bases, with 4 bases between. The CDR3 region is CASSQGVYEQYF. For the CDR3, the DNA is TGTGCCAGCAGCCAAGGAGTCTACGAGCAGTACTTC.

This sequence joins TRBV5-6 and TRBJ1-2; 8 bases map to TRBD1. Germline CDR1 reads SGHDT; CDR2 reads YYEEEE. CDR3 length: 14 residues. V shed 5 bases and J 3 bases; nucleotides not matched to a gene: 6. The CDR3 is CASRYQGADYGYTF. The CDR3 bases are TGTGCCAGCAGATACCAGGGGGCGGACTATGGCTACACCTTC. Together with reference TRBV5-6 and TRBJ1-2, the CDR3 gives the full variable domain: DAGVTQSPTHLIKTRGQQVTLRCSPKSGHDTVSWYQQALGQGPQFIFQYYEEEERQRGNFPDRFSGHQFPNYSSELNVNALLLGDSALYLCASRYQGADYGYTFGSGTRLTVV.

V gene TRBV28 combines with J gene TRBJ1-2; 9 positions agree with TRBD1. CDR1 and CDR2 (germline): MDHEN, SYDVKM. Losses at the gene ends were 5 bases for V and 2 bases for J; bases not matched to a gene: 12. The CDR3 covers 17 residues. The CDR3 sequence: CASSQILPGQGNYGYTF. CDR3 in DNA: TGTGCCAGCAGTCAGATACTGCCGGGACAGGGCAACTATGGCTACACCTTC.

The V gene is TRBV5-5, the J gene TRBJ2-7; D remains unclear. CDR1 is SGHKS and CDR2 is YYEKEE in the germline V gene (reference sequence). V gave up 0 bases and J gave up 2 bases, with 9 bases separating them. The length of the CDR3 is 14 residues. DNA for the CDR3: TGTGCCAGCAGCTTGGTCTCGACAACCTACGAGCAGTACTTC. This codes for CASSLVSTTYEQYF. Complete variable domain (other parts from reference TRBV5-5 and TRBJ2-7): DAGVTQSPTHLIKTRGQQVTLRCSPISGHKSVSWYQQVLGQGPQFIFQYYEKEERGRGNFPDRFSARQFPNYSSELNVNALLLGDSALYLCASSLVSTTYEQYFGPGTRLTVT.

The chain uses TRBV25-1 and TRBJ2-2; possibly TRBD2 for D (6 bases). CDR3 length: 18 amino acids. With 5 bases removed from V and 2 bases from J, the gap between germline ends came to 21 bases. The germline gives CDR1 MGHDK, CDR2 SYGVNS. CDR3 bases: TGTGCCAGCAGTTTCCGGGACTCCGAACCGAGAAACACCGGGGAGCTGTTTTTT. Its translation is CASSFRDSEPRNTGELFF.

This rearrangement joins TRBV28 to TRBJ1-2; perhaps TRBD1 as D (6 bases). The germline CDR1 and CDR2 sequences are MDHEN and SYDVKM. V lost 5 bases and J lost 8, with 12 bases in between. The CDR3 runs 12 residues. CDR3 nucleotides: TGTGCCAGCAGTCTCACAGGGCGGGGCTACACCTTC. Its translation is CASSLTGRGYTF.

The chain links TRBV29-1 to TRBJ2-7; 8 bases are a match to TRBD1. J was trimmed by 8 bases and V by 4 bases; bases with no gene match: 7. This CDR3 has 12 residues. Per the germline V gene, CDR1 is SQVTM and CDR2 is ANQGSEA. The CDR3 region is CSVVYRGDKQYF. CDR3 DNA: TGCAGCGTTGTTTACAGGGGGGACAAGCAGTACTTC.